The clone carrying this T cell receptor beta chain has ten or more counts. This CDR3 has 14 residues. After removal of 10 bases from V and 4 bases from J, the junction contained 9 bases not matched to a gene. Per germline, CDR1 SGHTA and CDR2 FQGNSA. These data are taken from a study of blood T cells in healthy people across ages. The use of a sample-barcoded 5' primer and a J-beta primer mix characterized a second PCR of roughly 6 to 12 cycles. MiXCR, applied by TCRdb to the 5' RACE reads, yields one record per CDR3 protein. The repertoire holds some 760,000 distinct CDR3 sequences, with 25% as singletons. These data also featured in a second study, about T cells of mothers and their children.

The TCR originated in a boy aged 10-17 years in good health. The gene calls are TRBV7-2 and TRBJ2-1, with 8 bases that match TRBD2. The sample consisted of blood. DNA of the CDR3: TGTGCCACCACCGGCACTAGCGGATACAATGAGCAGTTCTTC. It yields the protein CATTGTSGYNEQFF.